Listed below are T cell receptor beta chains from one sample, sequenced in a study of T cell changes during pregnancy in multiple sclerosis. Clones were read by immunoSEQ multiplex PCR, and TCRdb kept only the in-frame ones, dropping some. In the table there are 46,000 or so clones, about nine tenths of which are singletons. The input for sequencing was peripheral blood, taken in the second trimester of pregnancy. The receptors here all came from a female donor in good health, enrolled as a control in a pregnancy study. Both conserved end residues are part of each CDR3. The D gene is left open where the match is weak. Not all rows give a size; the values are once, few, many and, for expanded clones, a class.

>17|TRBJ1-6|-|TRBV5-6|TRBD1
TGTGCCAGCAGCTTGGTCCCCGGGACAGGGCATAATTCACCCCTCCACTTT
CASSLVPGTGHNSPLHF
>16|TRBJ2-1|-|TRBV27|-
TGTGCCAGCAGTCAAAAGACCCGGATGGGGGGGCAGGAGCAGTTCTTC
CASSQKTRMGGQEQFF
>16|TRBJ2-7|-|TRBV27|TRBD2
TGTGCCAGCAGTTTTAGCGGGAGGGCCTTTTCCTACGAGCAGTACTTC
CASSFSGRAFSYEQYF
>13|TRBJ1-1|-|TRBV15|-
TGTGCCACCAGCAGAGATTATGGCGGTGAAGCTTTCTTT
CATSRDYGGEAFF
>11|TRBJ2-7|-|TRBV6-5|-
TGTGCCAGCAGGACAACCTACGAGCAGTACTTC
CASRTTYEQYF
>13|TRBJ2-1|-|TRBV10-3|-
TGTGCCATCTCGGCGGGCACGAGCAATGAGCAGTTCTTC
CAISAGTSNEQFF
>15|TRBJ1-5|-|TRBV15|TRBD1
TGTGCCACCAGCGTCCGACAGGGGGCCGATCAGCCCCAGCATTTT
CATSVRQGADQPQHF
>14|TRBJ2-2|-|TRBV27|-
TGTGCCAGCAGTTTCACAGGGTCCGCCGGGGAGCTGTTTTTT
CASSFTGSAGELFF
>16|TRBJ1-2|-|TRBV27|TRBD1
TGTGCCAGCAGTTTAGCCGGGACAGGCGACAGGAGCGGCTACACCTTC
CASSLAGTGDRSGYTF
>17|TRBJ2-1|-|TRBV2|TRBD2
TGTGCCAGCGGTGATGGGACTAGCGGGGGGGGAAACAATGAGCAGTTCTTC
CASGDGTSGGGNNEQFF
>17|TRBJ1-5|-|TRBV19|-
TGTGCCAGTAGAGGCGGAGGGGCGGAGATGGGCAATCAGCCCCAGCATTTT
CASRGGGAEMGNQPQHF
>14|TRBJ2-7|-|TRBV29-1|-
TGCAGCGTTGAGTACCAGGGGACCCCCTACGAGCAGTACTTC
CSVEYQGTPYEQYF
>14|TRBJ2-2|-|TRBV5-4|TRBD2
TGTGCCAGCAGGTCGGGGGGGAACACCGGGGAGCTGTTTTTT
CASRSGGNTGELFF
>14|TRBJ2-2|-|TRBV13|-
TGTGCCAGCAGCTCGACGGAGCACACCGGGGAGCTGTTTTTT
CASSSTEHTGELFF
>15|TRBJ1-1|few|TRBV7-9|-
TGTGCCAGCAGCTCGCCCGGGGGGGAGGGTACTGAAGCTTTCTTT
CASSSPGGEGTEAFF
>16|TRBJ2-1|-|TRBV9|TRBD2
TGTGCCAGCAGCAAAGGCGGGGGAGGATCCTACAATGAGCAGTTCTTC
CASSKGGGGSYNEQFF
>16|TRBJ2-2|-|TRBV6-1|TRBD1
TGTGCCAGCAGTGACGGACAGGGTTGGGGCACCGGGGAGCTGTTTTTT
CASSDGQGWGTGELFF
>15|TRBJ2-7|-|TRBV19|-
TGTGCCAGTAGTATGGGCCAGGCTATCTCCTACGAGCAGTACTTC
CASSMGQAISYEQYF
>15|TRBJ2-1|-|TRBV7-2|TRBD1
TGTGCCAGCAGCTTCCCGGGACAGGGCCACAATGAGCAGTTCTTC
CASSFPGQGHNEQFF
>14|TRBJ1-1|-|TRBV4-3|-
TGCGCCAGCAGCCAAGATGCGGGGTTTCCTGAAGCTTTCTTT
CASSQDAGFPEAFF
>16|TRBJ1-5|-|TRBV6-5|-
TGTGCCAGCAGTTACTCGCGGCCTCATAGCAATCAGCCCCAGCATTTT
CASSYSRPHSNQPQHF
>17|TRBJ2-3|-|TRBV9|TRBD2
TGTGCCAGCAGCCCGGGACTAGCGGGAGGTAGCACAGATACGCAGTATTTT
CASSPGLAGGSTDTQYF
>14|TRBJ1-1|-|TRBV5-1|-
TGCGCCAGCCGGAGGAACACGGCGGGGACTGAAGCTTTCTTT
CASRRNTAGTEAFF
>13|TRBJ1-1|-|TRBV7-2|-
TGTGCCAGCAGCCTCCCGGGAGGGACTGAAGCTTTCTTT
CASSLPGGTEAFF